These T cell receptor beta chains were read from a single sample in a study of cytomegalovirus exposure and HLA in healthy donors. This table comes from immunoSEQ multiplex PCR, and its TCRdb copy is limited to in-frame clones, with some not included. The sample carries around 90,000 clones, approximately 77% recorded once. The sequencing input was PBMCs. The receptors shown here come from a human donor in good health. Both conserved end residues are part of each CDR3. Fields, in order: CDR3 protein, CDR3 DNA, J gene, V gene, D gene, clone size. A D gene is named only where the DNA matches it firmly. The size of a clone is reported for some rows only, either as once, few or many, or as a class for expanded clones.

cdr3_aa: CASSRDSQETQYF
cdr3_nt: TGTGCCAGCAGCCGGGACAGCCAAGAGACCCAGTACTTC
j_call: TRBJ2-5
v_call: TRBV27
d_call: TRBD1
clone_size: NA

cdr3_aa: CASSVWDREAGELFF
cdr3_nt: TGTGCCAGCAGCGTATGGGACAGGGAAGCCGGGGAGCTGTTTTTT
j_call: TRBJ2-2
v_call: TRBV9
d_call: TRBD1
clone_size: NA

cdr3_aa: CASSERQRNQPQHF
cdr3_nt: TGTGCCAGCAGTGAACGACAGAGAAATCAGCCCCAGCATTTT
j_call: TRBJ1-5
v_call: TRBV6-1
d_call: NA
clone_size: NA

cdr3_aa: CASSLGWAGKDSPLHF
cdr3_nt: TGTGCCAGCAGCTTAGGGTGGGCGGGGAAGGATTCACCCCTCCACTTT
j_call: TRBJ1-6
v_call: TRBV7-2
d_call: NA
clone_size: NA

cdr3_aa: CSVDLSNEQYF
cdr3_nt: TGCAGCGTTGACCTATCTAACGAGCAGTACTTC
j_call: TRBJ2-7
v_call: TRBV29-1
d_call: NA
clone_size: NA

cdr3_aa: CASSLQGAGTEAFF
cdr3_nt: TGTGCCAGCAGCCTACAGGGGGCTGGCACTGAAGCTTTCTTT
j_call: TRBJ1-1
v_call: TRBV27
d_call: TRBD1
clone_size: NA

cdr3_aa: CASSPYGGISEQFF
cdr3_nt: TGTGCCAGCAGCCCATATGGGGGGATAAGTGAGCAGTTCTTC
j_call: TRBJ2-1
v_call: TRBV14
d_call: NA
clone_size: NA

cdr3_aa: CASKAGTGSYEQYF
cdr3_nt: TGTGCCAGCAAAGCCGGGACAGGCTCCTACGAGCAGTACTTC
j_call: TRBJ2-7
v_call: TRBV6-1
d_call: TRBD1
clone_size: NA

cdr3_aa: CASSLSRLAGGPGDNEQFF
cdr3_nt: TGTGCCAGCAGTTTATCGAGGCTAGCGGGGGGGCCTGGTGACAATGAGCAGTTCTTC
j_call: TRBJ2-1
v_call: TRBV27
d_call: TRBD2
clone_size: NA

cdr3_aa: CASSLGPGQGIDTQYF
cdr3_nt: TGTGCCAGCAGCTTGGGCCCGGGACAGGGGATAGATACGCAGTATTTT
j_call: TRBJ2-3
v_call: TRBV5-6
d_call: TRBD1
clone_size: NA

cdr3_aa: CASRSRDRRTFRNQPQHF
cdr3_nt: TGTGCCAGCAGGTCACGGGACAGGAGAACGTTCCGCAATCAGCCCCAGCATTTT
j_call: TRBJ1-5
v_call: TRBV28
d_call: TRBD1
clone_size: NA

cdr3_aa: CASSRTGVQNTEAFF
cdr3_nt: TGCGCCAGCAGCAGAACAGGGGTCCAGAACACTGAAGCTTTCTTT
j_call: TRBJ1-1
v_call: TRBV5-1
d_call: TRBD1
clone_size: NA

cdr3_aa: CATSRGIRGRRNDNSPLHF
cdr3_nt: TGTGCCACCAGCAGAGGAATTCGTGGCAGGCGCAACGATAATTCACCCCTCCACTTT
j_call: TRBJ1-6
v_call: TRBV15
d_call: NA
clone_size: NA

cdr3_aa: CASSVAPVPGLNSPLHF
cdr3_nt: TGTGCCAGCAGCGTAGCCCCAGTCCCTGGACTTAATTCACCCCTCCACTTT
j_call: TRBJ1-6
v_call: TRBV9
d_call: NA
clone_size: NA

cdr3_aa: CSVEEVGQAKRGDTQYF
cdr3_nt: TGCAGCGTTGAAGAGGTAGGACAGGCCAAACGAGGGGATACGCAGTATTTT
j_call: TRBJ2-3
v_call: TRBV29-1
d_call: TRBD1
clone_size: NA

cdr3_aa: CASSLLEVSYGYTF
cdr3_nt: TGTGCCAGCAGCTTGCTCGAGGTTTCCTATGGCTACACCTTC
j_call: TRBJ1-2
v_call: TRBV7-9
d_call: NA
clone_size: NA

cdr3_aa: CASSAPGYGGGVEQYF
cdr3_nt: TGTGCCAGCAGTGCCCCCGGTTATGGCGGGGGTGTTGAGCAGTACTTC
j_call: TRBJ2-7
v_call: TRBV25-1
d_call: TRBD2
clone_size: NA

cdr3_aa: CASSGSGSFGNEQFF
cdr3_nt: TGTGCCAGCAGCGGAAGCGGGAGTTTTGGGAATGAGCAGTTCTTC
j_call: TRBJ2-1
v_call: TRBV9
d_call: TRBD2
clone_size: NA

cdr3_aa: CASSLAGTGGYNEQFF
cdr3_nt: TGTGCCAGCAGTCTGGCCGGGACAGGGGGCTACAATGAGCAGTTCTTC
j_call: TRBJ2-1
v_call: TRBV25-1
d_call: TRBD1
clone_size: NA

cdr3_aa: CASRETGSNYGYTF
cdr3_nt: TGTGCCAGCAGGGAGACAGGGTCCAACTATGGCTACACCTTC
j_call: TRBJ1-2
v_call: TRBV28
d_call: TRBD1
clone_size: once

cdr3_aa: CASSWADRGEETQYF
cdr3_nt: TGTGCCAGCAGCTGGGCGGACAGGGGAGAAGAGACCCAGTACTTC
j_call: TRBJ2-5
v_call: TRBV5-6
d_call: TRBD1
clone_size: NA

cdr3_aa: CASSLFPGTGGRGTQYF
cdr3_nt: TGTGCCAGCAGTTTATTCCCCGGGACAGGGGGCCGAGGGACCCAGTACTTC
j_call: TRBJ2-5
v_call: TRBV27
d_call: TRBD1
clone_size: NA

cdr3_aa: CAISLQGMGEQYF
cdr3_nt: TGTGCCATCAGCCTACAGGGTATGGGGGAGCAGTACTTC
j_call: TRBJ2-7
v_call: TRBV10-3
d_call: NA
clone_size: NA

cdr3_aa: CASSPTKGNSPLHF
cdr3_nt: TGTGCCAGCAGCCCAACCAAGGGGAATTCACCCCTCCACTTT
j_call: TRBJ1-6
v_call: TRBV7-2
d_call: NA
clone_size: NA

cdr3_aa: CASSLGAGRRTQYF
cdr3_nt: TGTGCCAGCAGCTTGGGGGCCGGGCGTCGTACGCAGTATTTT
j_call: TRBJ2-3
v_call: TRBV7-9
d_call: NA
clone_size: NA

cdr3_aa: CSVEDSYEQYF
cdr3_nt: TGCAGCGTTGAGGACAGCTACGAGCAGTACTTC
j_call: TRBJ2-7
v_call: TRBV29-1
d_call: NA
clone_size: NA

cdr3_aa: CASSLAGQGNSPLHF
cdr3_nt: TGTGCCAGCAGCTTAGCGGGACAGGGCAATTCACCCCTCCACTTT
j_call: TRBJ1-6
v_call: TRBV7-2
d_call: TRBD1
clone_size: NA